In its sample, the clone carrying this T cell receptor beta chain was seen a few times. PCR amplification relied on 60 Vbeta primers (plus 13 Jbeta primers). Measured with immunoSEQ multiplex PCR; TCRdb has only the in-frame clones, and not every one. The sample has over 120,000 clones, around 9.7% seen once. The sample belongs to a study of cytomegalovirus exposure and HLA in healthy donors. This CDR3 contains 16 residues. V trimming: 1 base; J trimming: 0 bases; junction bases outside the gene matches: 5. CDR1 is GTSNPN, CDR2 SVGIG, per germline (reference sequence). The source is a man in his forties or fifties in good health and CMV-seronegative. V gene TRBV30 combines with J gene TRBJ1-5; 8 nucleotides agree with TRBD1. The sequencing sample was made of PBMCs. CDR3 sequence: CAWSGSGQGSNQPQHF. CDR3 DNA: TGTGCCTGGAGTGGCTCTGGACAGGGTAGCAATCAGCCCCAGCATTTT.